This T cell receptor beta chain was captured by sequencing in a study of brain T cells in children with intractable seizures (dated by TCRdb to about 2021). Notes on the research overall: Resected brain tissue from some 49 pediatric epilepsy surgery cases was initially screened for immune gene transcripts with a NanoString immunology panel. About 70% of the 12 selected surgery cases also had pre-surgery blood sequenced, which left four cases with brain tissue only. Findings and caveats that apply to the study as a whole: Because sequencing depth was different between pre-surgery and post-surgery blood, clones absent from the pre-surgery sample may reflect undersampling. Viral specificity was inferred solely from CDR3 sequence similarity, and the HCMV serostatus of the patients was not known.

TCR beta chain sequences were generated from genomic DNA using the immunoSEQ assay. The original pipeline was this. CDR3 sequences that did not begin with the conserved framework cysteine at position 104 were removed manually. Clonality was calculated as one minus the normalized Shannon's Diversity Index, with values ranging from 0 (maximal diversity) to 1 (oligoclonal). To check whether a given CDR3 had different frequencies in two samples, for example brain versus blood, chi-squared comparison-of-proportions tests were used. Public clonotypes were found through immuneACCESS searches, while the VDJdb browser was used to judge similarity to known antiviral clonotypes. The clones in this table, taken by TCRdb from immuneACCESS, are in-frame only. Not every clone is retained; where verified, under half of the shortfall comes from an unresolved V gene, and the cause of the rest is unknown. From that table come the V and J calls and clone size; the DNA was used to work out D and trimming. For this sample there are 78,000 or so clones; roughly 89% appear just once. Of the sample, around 25% is held by the ten largest clones.

About this clone itself: This receptor's antigen is unknown. No per-base quality is available; no much larger clone lies one base away.

The sample's time point, from its label and the paper: resected brain tissue, or blood drawn just prior to surgery. The surgery cases with the highest brain T cell transcript signatures were chosen for TCR beta chain sequencing of brain tissue, and also of blood when blood was available. Prior to surgery, the patients had been treated with at least one anti-epileptic drug. The TCR-sequenced patients were children whose drug-resistant epilepsy was caused by tuberous sclerosis complex, focal cortical dysplasia, Rasmussen encephalitis or hemimegalencephaly. The blood samples were collected right before the epilepsy surgery. The Monarch genomic DNA purification kit was used to extract bulk genomic DNA from unsorted brain tissue and from whole blood. Looking up the germline V gene yields CDR1 MDHEN and CDR2 SYDVKM. The germline ends are 8 bases apart after V is trimmed by 2 bases and J by 6 bases. The CDR3 has 13 amino acids, counting the end cysteine and phenylalanine. The kept DNA is CDR3 alone, 39 bases in frame from the first base.

The chain couples TRBV28 to TRBJ2-4; the D gene is perhaps TRBD1, on 5 matching bases. This TCR derives from a girl aged 2 to 10 with Rasmussen encephalitis and intractable seizures. This specimen consisted of peripheral blood, obtained at surgery. The DNA sequence is TGTGCCAGCAGTTTAGACAGCCGAAACATTCAGTACTTC. Its product reads: CASSLDSRNIQYF.